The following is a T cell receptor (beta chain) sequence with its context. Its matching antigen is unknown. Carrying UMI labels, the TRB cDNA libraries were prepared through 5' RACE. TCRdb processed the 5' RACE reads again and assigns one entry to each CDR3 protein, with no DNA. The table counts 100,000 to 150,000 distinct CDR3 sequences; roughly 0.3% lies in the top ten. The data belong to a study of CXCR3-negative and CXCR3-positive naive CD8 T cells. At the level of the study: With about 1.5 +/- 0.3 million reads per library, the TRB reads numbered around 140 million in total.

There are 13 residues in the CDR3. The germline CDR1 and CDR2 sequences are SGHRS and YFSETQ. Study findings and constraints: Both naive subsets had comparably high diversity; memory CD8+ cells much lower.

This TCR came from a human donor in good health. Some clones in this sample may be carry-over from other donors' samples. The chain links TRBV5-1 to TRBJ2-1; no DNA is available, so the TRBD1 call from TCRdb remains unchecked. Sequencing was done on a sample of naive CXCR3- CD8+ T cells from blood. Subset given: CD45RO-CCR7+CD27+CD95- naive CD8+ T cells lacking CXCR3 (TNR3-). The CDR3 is CASRPDSYNEQFF.